One and the same sample provided the 9 T cell receptor beta chains below, sequenced in a study of blood T cell repertoires in COVID-19 (TCRdb year 2020). Libraries came from the immunoSEQ multiplex PCR assay. Entries here come from immuneACCESS through TCRdb and include only in-frame sequences with V and J called. Some clones fail to appear in such tables; in the studies checked, an unresolved V gene covers under half of the shortfall, and the cause of the remainder is unknown. The sample yields around 57,000 clones; roughly 82% were counted once. 20% to 25% of the sample is held by the ten biggest clonotypes. Sequencing used peripheral blood. These receptors were collected from an older woman with acute or convalescent COVID-19.

The chain links TRBV20-1 to TRBJ2-3, with 9 bases matching TRBD1. Trimming cost V 3 bases and J 11 bases; bases outside gene matches: 3. The germline V gene has CDR1 DFQATT and CDR2 SNEGSKA (reference sequence). This CDR3 is 11 amino acids long. The CDR3 bases are TGCAGTGCTAGTTCGGACAGGGGGCAGTATTTT. Amino acids: CSASSDRGQYF.

This chain links TRBV2 with TRBJ1-5, with a tentative D call TRBD1 (6 bases). This CDR3 contains 15 residues. Germline CDR1 is SNHLY and CDR2 is FYNNEI. The V gene lost 1 base and the J gene lost 6 bases, with 13 bases spanning the gap. Here the CDR3 reads CASSEVGGPGQPQHF. The CDR3 nucleotides read TGTGCCAGCAGTGAAGTTGGGGGCCCGGGTCAGCCCCAGCATTTT.

The chain is built from TRBV5-1 and TRBJ2-5; D unresolved. V was cut by 0 bases and J by 1 base, with 13 bases left in between. The CDR3 length is 16 residues. Germline V lookup: CDR1 SGHRS, CDR2 YFSETQ. The DNA for the CDR3 is TGCGCCAGCAGCTTGGCCACGGGTTTGGGCCAAGAGACCCAGTACTTC. It specifies CASSLATGLGQETQYF.

J is TRBJ1-3 and V is TRBV7-9; 8 bases match TRBD1. The germline CDR1 and CDR2 sequences are SEHNR and FQNEAQ (reference sequence). The CDR3 totals 15 residues. With V trimmed by 8 bases and J by 2 bases, 8 bases remained unmatched. CDR3 protein: CASCAGTGTGNTIYF. In nucleotides, the CDR3 is TGTGCCAGCTGCGCCGGGACAGGTACTGGAAACACCATATATTTT. Together with reference TRBV7-9 and TRBJ1-3, the CDR3 gives the full variable domain: DTGVSQNPRHKITKRGQNVTFRCDPISEHNRLYWYRQTLGQGPEFLTYFQNEAQLEKSRLLSDRFSAERPKGSFSTLEIQRTEQGDSAMYLCASCAGTGTGNTIYFGEGSWLTVV.

This clone showed up just a few times. The V call is TRBV12-3 or TRBV12-4, the J call TRBJ2-7; 9 bases agree with TRBD1. The CDR3 loop spans 12 amino acids. After removal of 8 bases from V and 3 bases from J, the junction contained 2 bases not matched to a gene. The CDR3 coding sequence is TGTGCCAGCGGGACAGGGAACTACGAGCAGTACTTC. Translated, it gives CASGTGNYEQYF.

V gene TRBV10-1 combines with J gene TRBJ1-2, with 7 nucleotides matching TRBD1. Germline V gene sequence: CDR1 WNHNN, CDR2 SYGVQD (reference sequence). Trimming at V came to 8 bases and at J to 6 bases, leaving 3 bases not matched to a gene. The CDR3 runs 11 residues. The CDR3 region is CASPGGNGYTF. The CDR3 DNA reads as TGCGCCAGCCCAGGGGGTAATGGCTACACCTTC.

This clone was detected only once. The V gene is TRBV30, the J gene TRBJ1-5, with 8 bases identical to TRBD1. Germline V CDR1 and CDR2: GTSNPN, SVGIG (reference sequence). With V trimmed by 2 bases and J by 6 bases, 9 bases remained unmatched. This CDR3 spans 15 amino acids. The CDR3 region has the DNA TGTGCCTGGAGTTTAGCGGCAGGGGGCCTTCAGCCCCAGCATTTT. It codes for CAWSLAAGGLQPQHF.

This clone came up many times. V is TRBV7-9 and J is TRBJ1-3, with TRBD1 as a possible D gene (6 bases). The V gene's germline CDR1 is SEHNR and CDR2 FQNEAQ (reference sequence). This CDR3 has 15 residues. Deletions cut 4 bases from V and 7 bases from J, with 17 bases between. CDR3 sequence: CASSSGHGMVNTIYF. CDR3 nucleotides: TGTGCCAGCAGCTCGGGACACGGAATGGTGAACACCATATATTTT.

The chain uses TRBV25-1 and TRBJ1-1, with TRBD1 matching 7 bases. The germline gives CDR1 MGHDK, CDR2 SYGVNS. This CDR3 is 15 amino acids long. Trimming removed 1 base from V and 4 bases from J; junction bases left unmatched: 6. The CDR3 loop is CASSESITGVTEAFF. The CDR3, as DNA: TGTGCCAGCAGTGAATCAATAACAGGGGTCACTGAAGCTTTCTTT.